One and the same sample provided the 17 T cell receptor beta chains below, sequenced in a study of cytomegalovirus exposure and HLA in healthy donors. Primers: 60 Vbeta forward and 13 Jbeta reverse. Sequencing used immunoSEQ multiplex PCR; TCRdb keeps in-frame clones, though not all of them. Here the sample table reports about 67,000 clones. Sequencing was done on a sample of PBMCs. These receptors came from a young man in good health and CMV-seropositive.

The CDR3 is CAWNRDLGEDYGYTF. CDR3 in DNA: TGTGCCTGGAACCGGGACTTAGGGGAGGACTATGGCTACACCTTC. The V call is TRBV30, the J call TRBJ1-2, with D possibly TRBD1 on 5 matching bases. The V end was cut by 4 bases, the J end by 3 bases, with 18 bases between. CDR3 length equals 15 residues. Germline CDR1 and CDR2: GTSNPN and SVGIG (reference sequence).

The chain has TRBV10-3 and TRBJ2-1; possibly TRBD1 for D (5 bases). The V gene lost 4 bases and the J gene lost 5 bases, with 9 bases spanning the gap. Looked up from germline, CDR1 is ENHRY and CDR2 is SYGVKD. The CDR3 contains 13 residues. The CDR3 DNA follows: TGTGCCATCAGTGGGGGCACAAACAATGAGCAGTTCTTC. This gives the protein CAISGGTNNEQFF.

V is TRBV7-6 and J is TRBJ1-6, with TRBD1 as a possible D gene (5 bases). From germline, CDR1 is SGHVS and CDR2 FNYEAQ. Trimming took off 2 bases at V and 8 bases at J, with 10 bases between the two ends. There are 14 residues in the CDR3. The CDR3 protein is CASSLQGQDSPLHF. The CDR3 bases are TGTGCCAGCAGCTTACAGGGCCAGGATTCACCCCTCCACTTT.

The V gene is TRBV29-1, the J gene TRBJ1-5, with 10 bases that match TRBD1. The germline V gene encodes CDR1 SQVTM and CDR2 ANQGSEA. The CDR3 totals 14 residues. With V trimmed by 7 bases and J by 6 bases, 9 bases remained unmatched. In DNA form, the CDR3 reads TGCAGCGCTGGGACAGGGGATCGGGGTCAGCCCCAGCATTTT. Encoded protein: CSAGTGDRGQPQHF.

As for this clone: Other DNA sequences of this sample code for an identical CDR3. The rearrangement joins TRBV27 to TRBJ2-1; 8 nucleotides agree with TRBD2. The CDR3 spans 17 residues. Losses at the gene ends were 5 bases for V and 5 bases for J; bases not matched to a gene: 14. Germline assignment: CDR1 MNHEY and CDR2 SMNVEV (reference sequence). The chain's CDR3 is CASSQLLAVGGNNEQFF. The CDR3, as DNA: TGTGCCAGCAGTCAACTACTAGCGGTCGGAGGGAACAATGAGCAGTTCTTC.

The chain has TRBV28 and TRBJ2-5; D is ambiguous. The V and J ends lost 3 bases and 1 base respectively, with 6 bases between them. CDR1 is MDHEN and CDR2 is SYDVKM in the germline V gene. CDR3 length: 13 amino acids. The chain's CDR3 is CASSLRSQETQYF. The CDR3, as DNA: TGTGCCAGCAGTTTGCGGAGCCAAGAGACCCAGTACTTC.

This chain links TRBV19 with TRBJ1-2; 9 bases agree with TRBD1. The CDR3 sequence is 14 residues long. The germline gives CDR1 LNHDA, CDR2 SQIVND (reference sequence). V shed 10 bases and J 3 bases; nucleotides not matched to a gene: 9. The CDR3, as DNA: TGTGCCACGCAACAGGGGGCGAGAGACTATGGCTACACCTTC. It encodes CATQQGARDYGYTF.

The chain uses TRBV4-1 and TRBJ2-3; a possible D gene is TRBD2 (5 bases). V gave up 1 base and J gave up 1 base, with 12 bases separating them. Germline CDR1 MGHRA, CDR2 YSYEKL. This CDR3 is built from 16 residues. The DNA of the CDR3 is TGCGCCAGCAGCCAAGTTCGTGGGAGTGGCACAGATACGCAGTATTTT. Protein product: CASSQVRGSGTDTQYF.

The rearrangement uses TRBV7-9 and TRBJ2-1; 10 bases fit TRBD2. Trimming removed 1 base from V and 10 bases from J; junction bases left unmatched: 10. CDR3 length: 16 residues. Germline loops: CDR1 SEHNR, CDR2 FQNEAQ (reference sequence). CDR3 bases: TGTGCCAGCAGCTTAGACCTAGCGGGGGTCCGGAGGGAGCAGTTCTTC. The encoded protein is CASSLDLAGVRREQFF.

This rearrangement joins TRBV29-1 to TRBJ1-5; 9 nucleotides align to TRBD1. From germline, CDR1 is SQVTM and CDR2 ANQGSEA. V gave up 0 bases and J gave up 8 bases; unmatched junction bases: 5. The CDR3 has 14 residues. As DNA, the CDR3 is TGCAGCGTTGAAGACACTGACAGGGGGAAGCCCCAGCATTTT. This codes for CSVEDTDRGKPQHF.

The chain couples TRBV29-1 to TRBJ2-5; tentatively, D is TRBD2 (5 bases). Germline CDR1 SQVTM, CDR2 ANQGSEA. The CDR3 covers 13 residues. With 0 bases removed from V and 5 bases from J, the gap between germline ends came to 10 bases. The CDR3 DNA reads TGCAGCGTTGAAGATATCTGGAGGGAGACCCAGTACTTC. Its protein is CSVEDIWRETQYF.

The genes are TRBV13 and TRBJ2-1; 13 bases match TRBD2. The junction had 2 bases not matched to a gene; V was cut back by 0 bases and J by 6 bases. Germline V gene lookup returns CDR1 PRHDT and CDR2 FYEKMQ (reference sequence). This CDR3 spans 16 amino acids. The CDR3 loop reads CASSLGRTSGSNEQFF. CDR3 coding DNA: TGTGCCAGCAGCTTAGGGAGGACTAGCGGGAGCAATGAGCAGTTCTTC. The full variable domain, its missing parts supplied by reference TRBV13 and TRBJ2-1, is AAGVIQSPRHLIKEKRETATLKCYPIPRHDTVYWYQQGPGQDPQFLISFYEKMQSDKGSIPDRFSAQQFSDYHSELNMSSLELGDSALYFCASSLGRTSGSNEQFFGPGTRLTVL.

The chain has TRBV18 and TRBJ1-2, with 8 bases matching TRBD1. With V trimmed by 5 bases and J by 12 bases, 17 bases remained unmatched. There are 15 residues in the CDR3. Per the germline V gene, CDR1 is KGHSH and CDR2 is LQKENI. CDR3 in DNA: TGTGCCAGCTCAACCTCGGGACAGGCCCTGTTTGAGGACACCTTC. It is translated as CASSTSGQALFEDTF.

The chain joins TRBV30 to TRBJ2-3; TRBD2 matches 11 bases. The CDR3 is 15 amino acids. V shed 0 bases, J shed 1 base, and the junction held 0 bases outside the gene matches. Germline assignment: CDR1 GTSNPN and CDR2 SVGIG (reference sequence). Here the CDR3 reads CAWSVLAGGTDTQYF. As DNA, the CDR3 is TGTGCCTGGAGTGTACTAGCGGGAGGCACAGATACGCAGTATTTT.

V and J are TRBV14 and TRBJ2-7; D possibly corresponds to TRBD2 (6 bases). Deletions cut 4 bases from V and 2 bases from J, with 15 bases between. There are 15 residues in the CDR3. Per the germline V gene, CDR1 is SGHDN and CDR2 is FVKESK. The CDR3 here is CASSLGTGPAYEQYF. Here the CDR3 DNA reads TGTGCCAGCAGCCTCGGGACTGGACCTGCCTACGAGCAGTACTTC.

The CDR3 here is CASSPAAGASGGELFF. CDR3 DNA: TGTGCCAGCAGCCCTGCCGCAGGGGCCTCTGGCGGGGAGCTGTTTTTT. The rearrangement uses TRBV9 and TRBJ2-2; perhaps TRBD1 as D (6 bases). The CDR3 has 16 residues. V was shortened by 4 bases and J by 7 bases, with 20 bases between the two germline ends. Germline V gene sequence: CDR1 SGDLS, CDR2 YYNGEE.

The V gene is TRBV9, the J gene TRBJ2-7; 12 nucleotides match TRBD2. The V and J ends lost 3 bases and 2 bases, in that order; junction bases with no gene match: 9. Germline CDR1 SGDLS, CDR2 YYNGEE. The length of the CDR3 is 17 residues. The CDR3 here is CASSASARTSGTYEQYF. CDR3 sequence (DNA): TGTGCCAGCAGCGCCTCGGCCCGGACTAGCGGGACCTACGAGCAGTACTTC.